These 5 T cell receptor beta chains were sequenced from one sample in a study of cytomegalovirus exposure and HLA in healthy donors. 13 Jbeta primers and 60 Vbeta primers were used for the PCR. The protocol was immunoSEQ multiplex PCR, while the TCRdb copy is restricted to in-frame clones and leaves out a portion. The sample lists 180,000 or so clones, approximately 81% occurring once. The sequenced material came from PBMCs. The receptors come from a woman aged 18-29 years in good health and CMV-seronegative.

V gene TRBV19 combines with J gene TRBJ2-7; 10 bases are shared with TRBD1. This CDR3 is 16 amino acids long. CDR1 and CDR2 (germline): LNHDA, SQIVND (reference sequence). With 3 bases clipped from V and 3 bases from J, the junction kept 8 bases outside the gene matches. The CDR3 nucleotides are TGTGCCAGTAGTATCTCCGGGGACAGGGGTTACTACGAGCAGTACTTC. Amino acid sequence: CASSISGDRGYYEQYF. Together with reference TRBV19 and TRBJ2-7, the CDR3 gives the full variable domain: DGGITQSPKYLFRKEGQNVTLSCEQNLNHDAMYWYRQDPGQGLRLIYYSQIVNDFQKGDIAEGYSVSREKKESFPLTVTSAQKNPTAFYLCASSISGDRGYYEQYFGPGTRLTVT.

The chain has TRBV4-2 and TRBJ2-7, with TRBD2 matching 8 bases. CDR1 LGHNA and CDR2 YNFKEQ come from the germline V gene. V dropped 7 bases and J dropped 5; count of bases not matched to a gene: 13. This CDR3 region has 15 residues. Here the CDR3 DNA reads TGTGCCAGCAACCCCGGGGTCAGCGGGAGAAACGAGCAGTACTTC. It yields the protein CASNPGVSGRNEQYF.

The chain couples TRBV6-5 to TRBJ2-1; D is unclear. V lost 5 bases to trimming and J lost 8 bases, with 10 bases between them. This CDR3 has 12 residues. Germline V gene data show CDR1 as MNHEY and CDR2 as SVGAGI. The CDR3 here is CASSAPADEQFF. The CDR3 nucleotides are TGTGCCAGCAGTGCCCCTGCGGATGAGCAGTTCTTC.

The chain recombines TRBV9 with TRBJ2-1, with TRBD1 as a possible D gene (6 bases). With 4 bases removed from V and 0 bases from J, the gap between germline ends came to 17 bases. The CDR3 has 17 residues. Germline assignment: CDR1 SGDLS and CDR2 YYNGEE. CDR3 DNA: TGTGCCAGCAGCCGTCCGACAGGCGCAAGCTCCTACAATGAGCAGTTCTTC. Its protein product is CASSRPTGASSYNEQFF.

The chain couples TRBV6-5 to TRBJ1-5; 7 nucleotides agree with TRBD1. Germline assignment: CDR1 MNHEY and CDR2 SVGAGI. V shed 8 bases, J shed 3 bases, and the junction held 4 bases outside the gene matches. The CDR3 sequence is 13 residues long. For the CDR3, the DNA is TGTGCCAGCCGGGACAGACTCAATCAGCCCCAGCATTTT. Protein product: CASRDRLNQPQHF.